This T cell receptor beta chain was identified during a study of T cell clonotyping in hematopoietic cell transplantation. Of note for this clone: Its antigen is not known.

TCRdb's copy holds only in-frame clones and misses some; the assay was immunoSEQ multiplex PCR. The sample gives roughly 3,000 clones, 83% of which show up once; 25% to 35% is in the top ten. The V end was cut by 0 bases, the J end by 7 bases, with 16 bases between. The CDR3 is made up of 15 amino acids. Germline assignment: CDR1 MGHRA and CDR2 YSYEKL. General study findings and limits: At the given depth, recipient repertoires were over 95% de novo clonotypes.

This clonotype was sampled from a female patient between 35 and 55 years old who had an allogeneic stem cell transplant from a related donor, so T cells may come from the graft donor. Some clones in this sample may be carry-over from other donors' samples. The sample here was PBMCs, taken 180 days after allogeneic stem cell transplant. The chain recombines TRBV4-1 with TRBJ2-7; D is tentatively TRBD1 or TRBD2 (5 bases each). The CDR3 loop is CASSQDLQGPREQYF. The DNA for the CDR3 is TGCGCCAGCAGCCAAGATCTCCAGGGACCGAGGGAGCAGTACTTC.